One and the same sample provided the 20 T cell receptor beta chains below, sequenced in a study of T-cell reconstitution after alpha-beta-depleted transplantation in children (dated by TCRdb to 2016 to 2017). The method was PCR. Instrument on record: Illumina HiSeq 2500. TCR library preparation used molecular barcoding, with unique molecular identifiers applied to normalize quantification of the TCRbeta repertoire. TCRdb passed the public sequencing reads through fastp at Q25 and MiXCR, retaining productive beta sequences. Rows are unified per CDR3 protein, each entry keeping the most common DNA and genes. For this sample the table gives about 580,000 distinct CDR3 sequences, of which more than 20% were detected only once. The top ten hold approximately 14% of the sample. Read against the paper, the sample's treatment or condition label means: allogeneic hematopoietic cell transplantation with graft depleted of TCRalphabeta T cells and CD19 B cells.

The specimen comprised PBMCs, mostly from graft donor cells, sampled 360 days after TCRalphabeta/CD19-depleted stem cell transplant. All receptors derive from a boy under two years old who had a stem cell transplant for acute myeloid leukemia, so the T cells may come from the graft donor.

This chain connects TRBV20-1 to TRBJ1-2, with unresolved D. Germline V CDR1 and CDR2: DFQATT, SNEGSKA (reference sequence). The CDR3 extends over 14 amino acids. Trimming cost V 0 bases and J 2 bases, with 10 bases left between them. The CDR3 protein is CSARDAGGNYGYTF. The CDR3 DNA is TGCAGTGCTAGAGATGCGGGAGGGAACTATGGCTACACCTTC.

This clonotype was recorded many times. This CDR3 is CSVDQASVTTEAFF. The CDR3 nucleotides read TGCAGCGTTGATCAGGCCTCGGTGACCACTGAAGCTTTCTTT. The rearrangement links TRBV29-1 to TRBJ1-1; D remains unclear. The CDR3 extends over 14 amino acids. In germline, CDR1 is SQVTM, CDR2 ANQGSEA. V dropped 3 bases and J dropped 4 bases, with 15 bases sitting between them. Drawing the rest from reference TRBV29-1 and TRBJ1-1, the complete variable domain is SAVISQKPSRDICQRGTSLTIQCQVDSQVTMMFWYRQQPGQSLTLIATANQGSEATYESGFVIDKFPISRPNLTFSTLTVSNMSPEDSSIYLCSVDQASVTTEAFFGQGTRLTVV.

The rearrangement links TRBV18 to TRBJ2-7; 7 bases align to TRBD2. J gave up 10 bases and V 2 bases, and 11 bases lay outside the gene matches. Germline V gene data show CDR1 as KGHSH and CDR2 as LQKENI. This CDR3 is built from 14 residues. The CDR3 DNA reads TGTGCCAGCTCACCATCGGGGGGTTCCTTCGACCAGTACGTC. It yields the protein CASSPSGGSFDQYV.

This clonotype was found a few times. This chain joins TRBV20-1 and TRBJ2-1; either TRBD1 or TRBD2 may supply D (6 bases each). The CDR3 covers 16 residues. V was trimmed by 1 base and J by 7 bases, leaving 20 bases between them. Looked up from germline, CDR1 is DFQATT and CDR2 is SNEGSKA (reference sequence). The CDR3 DNA follows: TGCAGTGCTAGAGCCTGGGGGGCCGGGGAATTGAATGAGCAGTTCTTC. Amino acid sequence: CSARAWGAGELNEQFF.

This clonotype was recorded a few times. V usage is TRBV6-1 and J usage is TRBJ2-7, with D perhaps being TRBD1 or TRBD2 (5 bases each). The CDR3 has 16 residues. The V gene lost 6 bases and the J gene lost 2 bases, with 20 bases spanning the gap. Germline values: CDR1 MNHNS, CDR2 SASEGT. The CDR3 loop is CASRSGYGAITYEQYV. The CDR3 coding sequence is TGTGCCAGCAGGTCGGGGTACGGGGCAATAACCTACGAGCAGTACGTC.

The CDR3 nucleotides read TGTGCCAGCAGCCTCAGACAGTCCCGTTTCTACGAGCAGTACGTC. Amino acid sequence: CASSLRQSRFYEQYV. This chain connects TRBV6-1 to TRBJ2-7; D possibly corresponds to TRBD1 (5 bases). The CDR3 covers 15 residues. Germline assignment: CDR1 MNHNS and CDR2 SASEGT. Trimming stripped 6 bases from V and 3 bases from J, with 18 bases between.

The sample holds many counts of this clonotype. The J gene is TRBJ2-4, the V gene TRBV18, with TRBD1 matching over 11 bases. CDR1 is KGHSH and CDR2 is LQKENI in the germline V gene. The CDR3 covers 18 residues. V dropped 5 bases and J dropped 2; count of bases not matched to a gene: 11. CDR3 in DNA: TGTGCCAGCTCAATTCCGGGACAGGGGGAGAGGACCAAAAACATTCAGTACTTC. It specifies CASSIPGQGERTKNIQYF.

This clonotype was detected many times. The chain employs TRBV28 and TRBJ2-1; possibly TRBD2 for D (5 bases). The CDR3 spans 13 residues. The V and J ends lost 0 bases and 9 bases respectively, with 9 bases between them. Germline V CDR1 and CDR2: MDHEN, SYDVKM. CDR3 sequence (DNA): TGTGCCAGCAGTTTATGGGCTAGCCTTGAGCAGTTCTTC. Its translation is CASSLWASLEQFF.

This clonotype was seen a few times. This chain links TRBV9 with TRBJ2-7; D unclear. The V end was cut by 0 bases, the J end by 6 bases, with 13 bases between. The CDR3 has 14 residues. Germline CDR1 and CDR2: SGDLS and YYNGEE. Written as DNA, the CDR3 is TGTGCCAGCAGCGTAGCGCGAGAGAAGGCCGAGCAGTACTTC. Protein product: CASSVAREKAEQYF.

This clonotype came up many times. J is TRBJ2-7 and V is TRBV20-1; D perhaps matches TRBD1 (5 bases). The CDR3 spans 11 residues. Germline V gene lookup returns CDR1 DFQATT and CDR2 SNEGSKA (reference sequence). Trimming took 8 bases from V and 7 from J, leaving 15 bases between them. CDR3 DNA sequence: TGCAGTTCCACGGCAGGGCGGGAGCAGTACGTC. This gives the protein CSSTAGREQYV.

This clonotype was picked up many times. J is TRBJ2-7 and V is TRBV20-1; 7 positions match TRBD1. The CDR3 sequence is 15 residues long. Trimming took 0 bases from V and 1 from J; bases not matched to a gene: 6. CDR1 and CDR2 from the germline V gene are DFQATT and SNEGSKA (reference sequence). CDR3 sequence (DNA): TGCAGTGCTAGAGATGCCCGACAGGGATCCTACGAGCAGTACTTC. It specifies CSARDARQGSYEQYF.

The table lists this clonotype with a few counts. The chain recombines TRBV7-8 with TRBJ2-3, with TRBD2 matching over 12 bases. Germline V gene sequence: CDR1 SGHVS, CDR2 FQNEAQ. The CDR3 covers 15 residues. V shed 5 bases, J shed 3 bases, and the junction held 3 bases outside the gene matches. The CDR3 DNA follows: TGTGCCAGCAGCAGGACTAGCGGGGAGACAGATACGCAGTATTTT. Residues: CASSRTSGETDTQYF. The entire variable domain, with the rest obtained from reference TRBV7-8 and TRBJ2-3, is as follows: GAGVSQSPRYKVAKRGQDVALRCDPISGHVSLFWYQQALGQGPEFLTYFQNEAQLDKSGLPSDRFFAERPEGSVSTLKIQRTQQEDSAVYLCASSRTSGETDTQYFGPGTRLTVL.

V usage is TRBV6-1 and J usage is TRBJ2-3, with 11 bases matching TRBD2. The CDR3 covers 15 residues. Germline CDR1 MNHNS, CDR2 SASEGT. J was trimmed by 6 bases and V by 4 bases; bases with no gene match: 6. The CDR3 loop is CASSVIAGGSDTQYF. The CDR3 nucleotides are TGTGCCAGCAGTGTGATAGCGGGGGGGTCCGATACGCAGTATTTT.

The chain links TRBV28 to TRBJ2-1; 10 bases agree with TRBD1. The CDR3 length is 15 residues. V gave up 5 bases and J gave up 6 bases; unmatched junction bases: 7. Germline V lookup: CDR1 MDHEN, CDR2 SYDVKM. CDR3 amino acids: CASSLPGQGFNEQFF. The CDR3 nucleotides read TGTGCCAGCAGTCTGCCGGGACAGGGGTTCAATGAGCAGTTCTTC.

This clonotype showed up many times. The chain joins TRBV24-1 to TRBJ2-2; 8 bases agree with TRBD1. Germline assignment: CDR1 KGHDR and CDR2 SFDVKD. Germline trimming cut 8 bases from V and 5 bases from J; bases unmatched to any gene: 9. CDR3 length: 15 amino acids. The CDR3 protein is CATKAATGETGELFF. In DNA, the CDR3 is TGTGCCACCAAGGCGGCGACAGGGGAAACCGGGGAGCTGTTTTTT.

The chain combines TRBV6-1 with TRBJ2-3; 11 bases agree with TRBD2. J gave up 2 bases and V 5 bases, and 9 bases lay outside the gene matches. The CDR3 sequence is 17 residues long. The germline V gene has CDR1 MNHNS and CDR2 SASEGT. In DNA, the CDR3 is TGTGCCAGCAGTCCCCGACGACTAGCGGGATTCACAGATACGCAGTATTTT. Translation gives CASSPRRLAGFTDTQYF.

This clonotype was seen repeatedly, ten times or more. J is TRBJ1-2 and V is TRBV12-3 or TRBV12-4; D unclear. The CDR3 spans 18 residues. V shed 1 base and J shed 4 bases, with 22 bases lying between them. For the CDR3, the DNA is TGTGCCAGCAGTTTAGGTTCAATTGTCAGGACCCGGGGCTATGGCTACACCTTC. This encodes CASSLGSIVRTRGYGYTF.

The chain has TRBV7-2 and TRBJ1-1; D perhaps matches TRBD1 (6 bases). CDR3 length: 10 residues. Germline values: CDR1 SGHTA, CDR2 FQGNSA. V gave up 9 bases and J gave up 11 bases, with 13 bases separating them. CDR3 sequence reads: CASRGGEAFF. Here the CDR3 DNA reads TGTGCCAGTAGGGGGGGAGAGGCTTTCTTT.

This clonotype was observed many times. This chain uses TRBV15 with TRBJ2-1; D uncertain. V lost 0 bases and J lost 8, with 8 bases in between. This CDR3 is 13 amino acids long. Looked up from germline, CDR1 is LNHNV and CDR2 is YYDKDF (reference sequence). The CDR3 sequence: CATSRDTAYEQFF. As DNA, the CDR3 is TGTGCCACCAGCAGAGATACGGCGTATGAGCAGTTCTTC.

This clonotype was seen many times. This sequence joins TRBV20-1 and TRBJ2-7, with D perhaps TRBD1 or TRBD2 (5 bases each). The ends were cut back, 5 bases at V and 5 bases at J, with 22 bases in the middle. This CDR3 is 15 amino acids long. Looked up from germline, CDR1 is DFQATT and CDR2 is SNEGSKA (reference sequence). CDR3 sequence reads: CSAYKPGTPVDEQYF. Here the CDR3 DNA reads TGCAGTGCTTATAAACCCGGGACCCCAGTGGACGAGCAGTACTTC.